This record looks at one TCR beta chain sequence and its context. The target antigen is unknown. This sample stems from a study of cytomegalovirus exposure and HLA in healthy donors. Whole-study findings and limits: Relative to equally common others, HLA-associated TCR beta chains showed greater clonal expansion in a later analysis. Serostatus for CMV was the only available immune exposure information. It was reported in a later analysis that an Asian-associated ancestry cluster showed fewer N-insertions than the 666-donor mean.

The PCR used 60 Vbeta and 13 Jbeta primers. The authors' processing: Approximately 72 million unique TCR beta chains, about 11 million of them shared, were counted by a later analysis. Using immunoSEQ multiplex PCR, the repertoire was profiled, and TCRdb retains in-frame clones only, with some absent. V, J and clone size were drawn from that table, and D and trimming were deduced from the DNA. Of about 97,000 clones listed, 55% to 80% are singletons. This sequence originates from a man between 40 and 49 years old in good health and CMV-seronegative. The sample was PBMCs.

CDR3 loop: CATNRGPTFYEQYF. The CDR3 DNA reads as TGTGCCACCAACAGGGGGCCCACTTTCTACGAGCAGTACTTC. The chain joins TRBV10-3 to TRBJ2-7; 9 bases agree with TRBD1. The germline gives CDR1 ENHRY, CDR2 SYGVKD. There are 14 residues in the CDR3. V was pared by 10 bases and J by 3 bases, with 10 bases of the junction left unmatched.